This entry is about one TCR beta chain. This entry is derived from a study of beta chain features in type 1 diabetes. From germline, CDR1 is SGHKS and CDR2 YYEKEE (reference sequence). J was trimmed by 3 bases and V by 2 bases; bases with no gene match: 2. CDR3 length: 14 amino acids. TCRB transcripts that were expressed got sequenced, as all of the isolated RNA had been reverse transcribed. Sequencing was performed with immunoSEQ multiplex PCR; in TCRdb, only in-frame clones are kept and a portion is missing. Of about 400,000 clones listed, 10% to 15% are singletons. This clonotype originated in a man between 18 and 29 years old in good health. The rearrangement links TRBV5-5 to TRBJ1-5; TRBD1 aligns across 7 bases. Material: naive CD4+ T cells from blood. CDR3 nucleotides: TGTGCCAGCAGCTTAGACAGGGTCAATCAGCCCCAGCATTTT. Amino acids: CASSLDRVNQPQHF.